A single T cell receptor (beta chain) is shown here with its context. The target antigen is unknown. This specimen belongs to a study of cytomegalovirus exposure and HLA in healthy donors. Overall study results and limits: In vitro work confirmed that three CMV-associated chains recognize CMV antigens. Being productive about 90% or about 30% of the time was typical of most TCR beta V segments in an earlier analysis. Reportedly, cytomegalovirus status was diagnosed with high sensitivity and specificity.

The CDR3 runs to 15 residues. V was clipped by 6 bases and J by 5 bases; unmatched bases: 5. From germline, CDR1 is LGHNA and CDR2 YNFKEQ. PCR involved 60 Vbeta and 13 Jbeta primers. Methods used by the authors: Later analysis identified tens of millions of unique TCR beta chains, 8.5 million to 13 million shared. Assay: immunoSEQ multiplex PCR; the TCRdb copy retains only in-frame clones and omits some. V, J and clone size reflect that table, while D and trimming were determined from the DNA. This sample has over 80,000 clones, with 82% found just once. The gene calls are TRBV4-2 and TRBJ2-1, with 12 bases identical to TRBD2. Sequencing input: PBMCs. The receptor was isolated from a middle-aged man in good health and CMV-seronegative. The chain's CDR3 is CASSAGLAGNNEQFF. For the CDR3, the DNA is TGTGCCAGCAGTGCGGGACTAGCGGGCAACAATGAGCAGTTCTTC.